The clone carrying this T cell receptor beta chain was recorded at least ten times. Its specificity is not known. Libraries for TCR beta were made by quantitative 5'-RACE with molecular barcodes. TCRdb processed the 5' RACE reads anew with MiXCR; each CDR3 protein has one entry. The sample records 85,000 to 100,000 distinct CDR3 sequences, about 8.8% being singletons. This sample was included in a study of CD8 T cells in ankylosing spondylitis. V dropped 1 base and J dropped 0 bases, with 7 bases sitting between them. Germline CDR1 LGHNA, CDR2 YNFKEQ. The CDR3 runs 15 residues. Study-wide results and limits: Significant enrichment of disease-linked clones was reported in matched ankylosing spondylitis synovial fluid. A CD8+ phenotype characterized the disease-linked clones, which were relatively rare in peripheral blood.

The sequence was obtained from a male donor with ankylosing spondylitis or in good health (not recorded which). The chain is built from TRBV4-2 and TRBJ1-5; no clear D gene. Material: blood, either unsorted or a sorted T cell fraction (not recorded which). CDR3: CASSQGHYSNQPQHF. For the CDR3, the DNA is TGTGCCAGCAGCCAAGGACATTATAGCAATCAGCCCCAGCATTTT.